Below, 25 T cell receptor beta chains from the same sample are listed, as sequenced in a study of CD8 T cells in Susac syndrome (dated by TCRdb to 2018 to 2020). Library preparation was by the immunoSEQ multiplex PCR assay. RNA was extracted with the RNeasy kit and about 0.5 to 1 ug was reverse transcribed using random hexamers. TCRdb cleaned the public reads at Q25 with fastp, built clones with MiXCR and kept in-frame beta chains. Records with the same CDR3 protein are collapsed into one entry carrying the most frequent genes and DNA. In all, the sample holds 170,000 or so distinct CDR3 sequences, and around 96% of those were seen once. Around 0.16% of the sample belongs to the ten largest clones. Source material: CD8+ T cells from PBMCs. These receptors came from a human donor with multiple sclerosis.

V is TRBV6-1 and J is TRBJ2-1; 10 nucleotides align to TRBD2. Germline CDR1 reads MNHNS; CDR2 reads SASEGT. The CDR3 runs to 17 residues. V lost 2 bases and J lost 2; bases outside the gene matches: 6. This CDR3 is CASSEPLAGAAYNEQFF. In nucleotides, the CDR3 is TGTGCCAGCAGTGAACCCCTAGCGGGAGCGGCCTACAATGAGCAGTTCTTC.

The table lists this clonotype with a count of one. The chain recombines TRBV7-9 with TRBJ2-4; the match to TRBD1 covers 7 bases. V shed 4 bases and J 2 bases; nucleotides not matched to a gene: 11. Germline CDR1 and CDR2: SEHNR and FQNEAQ (reference sequence). CDR3 length: 17 amino acids. Here the CDR3 reads CASSSTTGMMPKNIQYF. The CDR3 region has the DNA TGTGCCAGCAGCTCCACGACAGGGATGATGCCCAAAAACATTCAGTACTTC.

The rearrangement links TRBV20-1 to TRBJ2-7; 16 positions agree with TRBD2. The CDR3 runs to 18 residues. With V trimmed by 4 bases and J by 0 bases, 9 bases remained unmatched. Germline V gene lookup returns CDR1 DFQATT and CDR2 SNEGSKA (reference sequence). This CDR3 reads CSANPYGTSGRASYEQYF. The CDR3 nucleotides read TGCAGTGCTAACCCGTACGGGACTAGCGGGAGGGCCTCCTACGAGCAGTACTTC.

This clonotype was detected once. J is TRBJ2-3 and V is TRBV28; D is undetermined. In germline, CDR1 is MDHEN, CDR2 SYDVKM. The CDR3 extends over 13 amino acids. V was trimmed by 6 bases and J by 4 bases, leaving 11 bases between them. In DNA, the CDR3 is TGTGCCAGCAGCTATTATCTTCCAGATACGCAGTATTTT. This translates into CASSYYLPDTQYF.

The J gene is TRBJ1-1, the V gene TRBV7-9, with unresolved D. This CDR3 has 11 amino acids. The V and J ends lost 10 bases and 5 bases respectively, with 11 bases between them. Germline V gene sequence: CDR1 SEHNR, CDR2 FQNEAQ (reference sequence). The chain's CDR3 is CANRPATEAFF. The DNA of the CDR3 is TGTGCCAACCGACCGGCAACTGAAGCTTTCTTT.

The chain uses TRBV6-5 and TRBJ1-2; D is possibly TRBD1 (5 bases). The V end lost 2 bases, the J end lost 6 bases, and 10 bases lay between the germline ends. The V gene's germline CDR1 is MNHEY and CDR2 SVGAGI. CDR3 size: 13 residues. CDR3 sequence (DNA): TGTGCCAGCAGTTACCTGGGGGGTGATGGCTACACCTTC. Translating gives CASSYLGGDGYTF.

The chain couples TRBV6-5 to TRBJ1-1; no firm D call. This CDR3 region has 14 residues. The germline CDR1 and CDR2 sequences are MNHEY and SVGAGI. The V end was cut by 2 bases, the J end by 1 base, with 8 bases between. For the CDR3, the DNA is TGTGCCAGCAGTTACCTCGGACCGAACACTGAAGCTTTCTTT. Translation gives CASSYLGPNTEAFF.

V gene TRBV19 combines with J gene TRBJ1-5, with D hard to call. Trimming took 0 bases from V and 7 from J, leaving 7 bases between them. Germline V gene data show CDR1 as LNHDA and CDR2 as SQIVND (reference sequence). The CDR3 runs 13 residues. The CDR3 loop is CASSIDVLQPQHF. CDR3 bases: TGTGCCAGTAGTATAGACGTGTTGCAGCCCCAGCATTTT. Based on the CDR3 plus reference TRBV19 and TRBJ1-5, the full variable domain is DGGITQSPKYLFRKEGQNVTLSCEQNLNHDAMYWYRQDPGQGLRLIYYSQIVNDFQKGDIAEGYSVSREKKESFPLTVTSAQKNPTAFYLCASSIDVLQPQHFGDGTRLSIL.

J is TRBJ2-7 and V is TRBV7-6; the D is unclear. V was cut by 3 bases and J by 0 bases, with 6 bases left in between. This CDR3 spans 13 amino acids. Per the germline V gene, CDR1 is SGHVS and CDR2 is FNYEAQ. Here the CDR3 reads CASSFRSSYEQYF. CDR3 in DNA: TGTGCCAGCAGCTTTAGGAGCTCCTACGAGCAGTACTTC.

The chain recombines TRBV5-6 with TRBJ2-3; 8 bases match TRBD2. CDR1 SGHDT and CDR2 YYEEEE come from the germline V gene. V lost 2 bases and J lost 3; bases outside the gene matches: 5. The CDR3 covers 15 residues. CDR3 sequence (DNA): TGTGCCAGCAGCTTCGGGACTAGTTATACAGATACGCAGTATTTT. Residues: CASSFGTSYTDTQYF.

This clonotype has just one count. The chain links TRBV18 to TRBJ1-1, with TRBD1 matching 7 bases. The CDR3 spans 18 residues. Trimming at V came to 3 bases and at J to 3 bases, leaving 16 bases not matched to a gene. The germline V gene has CDR1 KGHSH and CDR2 LQKENI. In DNA, the CDR3 is TGTGCCAGCTCACCCTACGTACCGGGACAGACATCCTACACTGAAGCTTTCTTT. It translates to CASSPYVPGQTSYTEAFF.

The V and J genes are TRBV13 and TRBJ2-1; no clear D. The CDR3 has 17 residues. Trimming pared 1 base from V and 1 base from J, leaving 14 bases between. The germline V gene has CDR1 PRHDT and CDR2 FYEKMQ (reference sequence). The CDR3 DNA reads TGTGCCAGCAGCTTAGTGGAACAGTACCTATCCTACAATGAGCAGTTCTTC. Translation: CASSLVEQYLSYNEQFF.

The chain employs TRBV24-1 and TRBJ1-2; the D is unclear. Trimming removed 4 bases from V and 2 bases from J, with 10 bases in between. Germline loops: CDR1 KGHDR, CDR2 SFDVKD. The CDR3 spans 14 residues. The CDR3 here is CATSDPGRNYGYTF. The CDR3 nucleotides read TGTGCCACCAGTGACCCGGGCAGGAACTATGGCTACACCTTC.

The chain is built from TRBV29-1 and TRBJ2-7, with 8 bases aligning to TRBD2. This CDR3 region has 14 residues. V was clipped by 0 bases and J by 4 bases; unmatched bases: 5. Germline V lookup: CDR1 SQVTM, CDR2 ANQGSEA. The CDR3 is CSVEEGTSTYEQYF. The DNA of the CDR3 is TGCAGCGTTGAAGAGGGGACTAGTACTTACGAGCAGTACTTC.

V usage is TRBV3-1 and J usage is TRBJ2-7; 7 bases match TRBD2. The CDR3 contains 15 residues. Germline CDR1 LGHDT, CDR2 YNNKEL (reference sequence). J lost 2 bases, V lost 6 bases, and 10 bases had no gene match. CDR3 protein: CASSPQTSPTYEQYF. CDR3 DNA: TGTGCCAGCAGTCCCCAGACTAGCCCAACCTACGAGCAGTACTTC.

This clonotype has more than one count but fewer than ten. DNA for the CDR3: TGTGCCAGTAGTACCGGACTAGCGGGGTCCTACGAGCAGTACTTC. Protein: CASSTGLAGSYEQYF. This rearrangement joins TRBV19 to TRBJ2-7; TRBD2 agrees at 12 bases. Germline loops: CDR1 LNHDA, CDR2 SQIVND (reference sequence). With 4 bases clipped from V and 1 base from J, the junction kept 2 bases outside the gene matches. The length of the CDR3 is 15 residues.

The chain combines TRBV7-2 with TRBJ1-6; D gene uncertain. CDR1 SGHTA and CDR2 FQGNSA come from the germline V gene. The CDR3 covers 16 residues. Between the trimmed V and J ends, which lost 4 bases and 4 bases, there was a span of 14 bases. The CDR3 nucleotides read TGTGCCAGCAGCTCCAGCCCAACAGAATATAATTCACCCCTCCACTTT. Amino acids: CASSSSPTEYNSPLHF.

The chain couples TRBV28 to TRBJ2-1; no firm D call. The CDR3 has 12 residues. V was pared by 4 bases and J by 7 bases, with 8 bases between. Germline V gene sequence: CDR1 MDHEN, CDR2 SYDVKM. The DNA for the CDR3 is TGTGCCAGCAGTTGGGTAGTGAATGAGCAGTTCTTC. This translates into CASSWVVNEQFF.

This clonotype came up once. The chain recombines TRBV11-2 with TRBJ2-3, with 8 nucleotides matching TRBD1. This CDR3 is 16 amino acids long. Germline loops: CDR1 SGHAT, CDR2 FQNNGV. The J segment lost 0 bases and the V segment lost 5 bases, leaving 7 bases of the junction unmatched. The CDR3 DNA follows: TGTGCCAGCAGCGATGGGACAGGTGCTAGCACAGATACGCAGTATTTT. It translates to CASSDGTGASTDTQYF.

The gene calls are TRBV7-9 and TRBJ1-1; D is possibly TRBD1 (5 bases). The V end lost 4 bases, the J end lost 1 base, and 13 bases lay between the germline ends. Germline V gene lookup returns CDR1 SEHNR and CDR2 FQNEAQ (reference sequence). The CDR3 is made up of 15 amino acids. The CDR3 DNA reads TGTGCCAGCAGCTCAATGGGGCTCAAGAACACTGAAGCTTTCTTT. It encodes CASSSMGLKNTEAFF.

The chain couples TRBV29-1 to TRBJ2-3, with 8 bases identical to TRBD1. CDR3 length: 12 residues. From germline, CDR1 is SQVTM and CDR2 ANQGSEA. Losses at the gene ends were 7 bases for V and 4 bases for J; bases not matched to a gene: 4. In nucleotides, the CDR3 is TGCAGCGCACAGACAGGGGCAGATACGCAGTATTTT. Amino acid sequence: CSAQTGADTQYF.

The chain combines TRBV15 with TRBJ2-1; TRBD2 matches 9 bases. The CDR3 runs to 14 residues. Per the germline V gene, CDR1 is LNHNV and CDR2 is YYDKDF (reference sequence). Trimming at V came to 4 bases and at J to 7 bases, leaving 5 bases not matched to a gene. CDR3 in amino acids: CATSIGLAMNEQFF. DNA of the CDR3: TGTGCCACCAGCATCGGACTAGCGATGAATGAGCAGTTCTTC.

CDR3 nucleotides: TGTGCCAGCAAACTACAGGGTTACGGCACAGATACGCAGTATTTT. Encoded protein: CASKLQGYGTDTQYF. The V gene is TRBV7-9, the J gene TRBJ2-3; D might be TRBD1 (6 bases). The CDR3 runs to 15 residues. Trimming left V 7 bases short and J 1 base short, with 15 bases between. CDR1 is SEHNR and CDR2 is FQNEAQ in the germline V gene (reference sequence).

The CDR3 here is CASSPQTPLYTEAFF. The CDR3, as DNA: TGTGCCAGCAGCCCACAGACACCTCTCTACACTGAAGCTTTCTTT. This rearrangement joins TRBV9 to TRBJ1-1; no firm D call. The length of the CDR3 is 15 residues. Germline values: CDR1 SGDLS, CDR2 YYNGEE. Trimming cost V 4 bases and J 3 bases, with 16 bases left between them.

The rearrangement links TRBV23-1 to TRBJ2-7, with 9 bases fitting TRBD1. TRBV23-1 is an ORF; its function is uncertain. V trimming: 2 bases; J trimming: 0 bases; junction bases outside the gene matches: 2. This CDR3 comprises 15 residues. The CDR3 nucleotides are TGCGCCAGCAGTCAAGGGGACAGGGACTCCTACGAGCAGTACTTC. This gives the protein CASSQGDRDSYEQYF.